This T cell receptor beta chain was identified during a study of cytomegalovirus exposure and HLA in healthy donors (dated by TCRdb to 2015 to 2018). Background on the whole study: In an earlier analysis of approximately 500 of the donors, about 270 Gb of sequence data and approximately 100 million unique TCR beta sequences from 150 million to 200 million T cells were reported. Because of strong linkage in the cohort, roughly five DR-DQ haplotypes were treated as single units for association and clustering. Donor age, sex, ethnicity and CMV serostatus were compiled alongside the repertoire data. All discovery cohort repertoires had been generated on a single sequencing platform. The number of typed donors differed by locus: about 620-640 for A, B, C, DRB1 and DQB1; 500 to 550 for DQA1; roughly 600 for DPA1; and around 470 for DPB1. Besides the first cohort of 666 subjects, a separate validation cohort made up of 95 to 150 different subjects was used. In an earlier analysis of roughly 600 of the donors, high-throughput TCR beta sequencing was used to judge whether each TCR beta V gene segment behaved as functional or pseudogenic. Rather than using new phenotypic data, the later analysis identified candidate immune exposures from TCR beta sequences and from how often those sequences occurred across donors. The study profiled the T cell repertoires of hundreds of subjects by immunosequencing and related them to cytomegalovirus serostatus. The aim of the study was to test whether cataloging public T cell receptors could identify signatures of past pathogen exposure. HLA typing included class I and class II loci at four-digit resolution. To predict cytomegalovirus infection status, the study combined high-throughput TCR immunosequencing, statistical association of individual TCRs with disease status, and machine learning. Among the roughly 370 genotyped donors, 81% belonged to the genetic ancestry cluster associated with self-reported Caucasian donors. A later analysis re-examined previously published TCR beta repertoires from 600 to 700 donors and added high-resolution HLA genotyping to investigate patterns of TCR occurrence. In a later genetic analysis, genome-wide SNP genotypes for 398 of the 666 donors were used, and that subset was treated as a discovery cohort. Across around 400 genotyped donors of the cohort, an average of approximately 220,000 unique TCR beta nucleotide sequences per donor were sequenced, and approximately 19% of those sequences were non-productive. An early release covering about 600 HLA-typed donors comprised approximately 300 gigabases of sequencing data and some 79 million unique TCR sequences. Beyond this particular receptor, the publication reports: The earlier analysis of 587 of the donors excluded roughly 17 rarely observed V segments, including chromosome 9 orphons, because counts were too low. A further reported finding was that TCR beta sequences accurately predicted the HLA-A and HLA-B alleles for most subjects in the first cohort. Cytomegalovirus status was reported to be diagnosed by the classifier with high specificity and sensitivity in both the original and validation cohorts. A later genetic analysis associated a missense DCLRE1C variant with V-gene and J-gene trimming of TCR beta chains, and an independent cohort replicated the association. A later analysis found that most CMV-associated TCR beta chains appeared HLA-restricted, with HLA associations seemingly driven largely by CMV exposure. While some public TCRs were present in many individuals, most TCR sequences turned up only very rarely across donors. Specific HLA alleles were associated with some 15,000 TCR beta sequences at a false discovery rate of 0.05 in a later analysis. Broadly in line with IMGT annotations, most TCR beta V segments showed up in productive rearrangements about 87% or about 30% of the time in an earlier analysis of around 600 of the donors. In a later analysis, TCR association rates were found to vary across HLA loci, with the most associated TCRs seen for DRB1 alleles and the fewest for HLA-C alleles. Presence/absence analyses assumed roughly uniform sequencing depth across donors, an assumption that may not hold. Several of the top co-occurrence clusters appeared to be linked to parvovirus B19, influenza, CMV and Epstein-Barr virus, according to a later analysis. Correlated functional status among segregating V segments might be attributable to linkage disequilibrium, but an unknown experimental factor could not be ruled out. Because some donors lacked HLA typing at each locus, the association tests relied only on the typed subset. Assigning TCR associations to individual alleles was difficult when HLA alleles, especially DR and DQ, strongly co-occurred. According to a later genetic analysis, donors in an Asian-associated ancestry cluster had fewer N-insertions in productive TCRs than the approximately 700-donor mean. In a later analysis, HLA-associated TCR beta chains were found to be more clonally expanded and to have lower generation probabilities than equally common non-associated chains. Some IMGT-functional V segments, including TRBV6-2 and TRBV6-3, could not be told apart with the 87-base-pair reads, so those segments were excluded. A group of highly shared sequence variants was considered likely to be a technical artifact of the sequencing pipeline. The only immune exposure information available for the cohort was CMV serostatus. Only TCR beta chains were sequenced in this cohort, and the absence of alpha or paired-chain data limited detectable features. The authors suggested that the approach could potentially be extended to other disease states and immunological phenotypes. The study gave a list of some 150 TCR beta chains associated with cytomegalovirus. In vitro tests confirmed that three of the cytomegalovirus-associated TCR beta chains recognize cytomegalovirus antigens.

The cohort consisted of approximately 670 healthy bone marrow donors. All cohort members were sampled while nominally healthy, although unrecorded immune exposures were likely present. The donor was CMV seropositive and belonged to the group of about 290 seropositive cohort members. A peripheral blood sample was provided by each donor, and peripheral blood mononuclear cells were used for TCR beta sequencing. The Qiagen DNeasy Blood Extraction Kit was used to extract genomic DNA from the blood cell samples. The CDR3 holds 16 amino acids from the cysteine to the phenylalanine. Here the CDR3 DNA is all that survives: 48 bases in frame from base 1. The germline V gene sets CDR1 to SGHTA and CDR2 to FQGTGA. V loses 0 bases at its end and J loses 4 bases; junction bases beyond the gene matches: 6. This clone was seen just once. This receptor's antigen is unknown. No much larger clone exists at a distance of one base, and base qualities are not known.

The receptor library was made with the immunoSEQ multiplex PCR assay. A mixture of 60 forward primers for TCR Vbeta segments and 13 reverse primers for TCR Jbeta segments was used in the multiplex PCR. The CDR3 region of rearranged TCR beta genes was amplified from genomic DNA with a multiplex PCR assay. On the Illumina HiSeq System, the amplified TCR beta libraries were sequenced as 87-base-pair reads. In the paper's pipeline: A later analysis counted about 82 million unique TCR beta chains across the 550 to 700 repertoires, and about 10 million of these chains were shared by at least two donors. To remove PCR and sequencing errors, raw reads were error-corrected and collapsed into unique sequences using a nearest-neighbor algorithm that merged closely related sequences. Alignment of CDR3 sequences to IMGT reference sequences was used to assign V, D and J gene segments. Each retained sequence needed at least a six-nucleotide match to both a V gene segment and a J gene segment. A rearrangement counted as productive if the CDR3 had no stop codons and remained in frame with V and J, and every other rearrangement counted as non-productive. Following IMGT convention, CDR3 was defined as the stretch from the second conserved V-encoded cysteine up to the conserved J-encoded phenylalanine. The earlier analysis of 450 to 750 of the donors excluded any sequence lacking an unambiguous match to a single V gene segment. In an earlier analysis of about 590 of the donors, a V segment was called functional when productive rearrangements were above 56.7%, and segregating when the standard deviation between donors exceeded 5%. To diagnose cytomegalovirus status from the catalog of TCR beta chain sequences, a statistical classification framework was built. In a later analysis, V and J genes were assigned by comparing TCR nucleotide sequences against IMGT/GENE-DB human TR gene sequences. A later analysis assigned CDR3 sequences and most-parsimonious VDJ recombination scenarios with the TCRdist pipeline. In a later analysis, each TCR beta chain was defined by its CDR3 amino acid sequence together with its V-gene family, and reads without a unique V-gene family were excluded. To address suspected cross-contamination and a sequencing artifact, a later analysis removed roughly 640 highly shared, low-generation-probability nucleotide sequences. A later analysis calculated a clonal expansion index for each public chain from normalized within-repertoire ranks of inferred template counts. In a later analysis, generation probabilities were computed using a VDJ recombination model fitted to out-of-frame rearrangements, and the results were checked against IGoR. In a later analysis, hypergeometric tests were used to score TCR-TCR, TCR-HLA and TCR-CMV co-occurrence, with a repertoire-size bias correction applied to TCR pairs. In a later analysis, false discovery rates were estimated by permuting HLA or CMV assignments 20 times. In a later analysis, co-occurring TCRs were grouped using DBSCAN, and TCRdist sequence similarity was added for clustering within HLA-allele-positive subsets. Co-occurrence clustering excluded repertoires with fewer than 30,000 or more than 120,000 public chains, plus five with anomalous nucleotide sharing. TCRdb re-hosts the immuneACCESS table, in-frame sequences only. Its copies lack some clones; in the studies checked, an unresolved V gene accounts for under half of them, and the cause for the rest is not known. For V, J and clone size, that table is used; D and trimming come from the DNA. This sample lists 150,000 to 200,000 clones; 82% were detected once. Clones ranked in the top ten supply around 6% of the sample.

This TCR came from a woman in her forties or fifties in good health and CMV-seropositive. Sequencing was performed on PBMCs. The sequence links TRBV7-3 to TRBJ2-1; 7 bases in the junction line up with TRBD2. The CDR3 region reads CASSLTGGSTYNEQFF. The DNA sequence is as follows: TGTGCCAGCAGCTTAACGGGCGGGAGTACGTACAATGAGCAGTTCTTC.